These T cell receptor beta chains were read from a single sample in a study of T cells in Graves' hyperthyroidism and ophthalmopathy. TCRdb fed the multiplex PCR reads into MiXCR, producing one record per CDR3 protein. Altogether a few hundred thousand distinct CDR3 sequences are present, about 43% being singletons, with the ten largest covering around 7.7%. Sequenced material: peripheral blood or thyroid tissue (not recorded which). Receptor source: a woman between 18 and 29 years old with Graves' hyperthyroidism. The CDR3 runs from the conserved cysteine through the conserved F or W. The D gene is left open where the match is weak.

D gene	V gene	J gene	CDR3 protein
.	TRBV20-1	TRBJ2-5	CSAPGRLDWTQYF
TRBD1	TRBV2	TRBJ2-2	CASSTQGATTGELFF
.	TRBV25-1	TRBJ1-4	CASSGWVDEKLFF
.	TRBV24-1	TRBJ1-1	CASQSGGTEAFF
.	TRBV11-3	TRBJ1-5	CASSFQGLSQTDQPQHF
TRBD2	TRBV19	TRBJ2-5	CASSIQGGRKTQYF
TRBD1	TRBV7-6	TRBJ1-2	CASSLAQGTGTYTF
.	TRBV6-2/TRBV6-3	TRBJ2-7	CASSYKDFSYEQYF
.	TRBV7-9	TRBJ1-5	CASNLEPGSNQPQHF
.	TRBV11-3	TRBJ2-7	CASSPWTGHYEQYF
TRBD2	TRBV18	TRBJ2-5	CASSPTSGSRETQYF
.	TRBV25-1	TRBJ1-1	CADRSEAFF
.	TRBV7-9	TRBJ2-5	CATTAKGETQYF
TRBD1	TRBV27	TRBJ1-2	CASSLSQGRGYTF
.	TRBV4-3	TRBJ2-1	CASSLPRNEQFF
TRBD1	TRBV27	TRBJ1-1	CASSPLDRAEAFF
.	TRBV20-1	TRBJ1-6	CSAALGTNSPLHF